One sample yielded the 21 T cell receptor beta chains listed below, sequenced in a study of PD-1 blockade in classical Hodgkin lymphoma. Autologous stem cell transplantation was followed by relapse in every patient, and brentuximab vedotin exposure varied. Method: immunoSEQ multiplex PCR; TCRdb's copy keeps in-frame clones and lacks some. The sample lists roughly 23,000 clones, roughly 70% occurring once. Sequenced material: peripheral blood mononuclear cells (PBMCs), taken at baseline. The receptors were sampled from a human donor with classical Hodgkin lymphoma.

This chain uses TRBV6-4 with TRBJ2-4; D gene uncertain. Trimming removed 0 bases at V and 1 base at J, with 7 bases between. Germline lookup yields CDR1 MRHNA and CDR2 SNTAGT. CDR3 length: 15 residues. The CDR3 loop is CASSDSAVAKNIQYF. CDR3 nucleotides: TGTGCCAGCAGTGACTCTGCCGTGGCCAAAAACATTCAGTACTTC.

The genes are TRBV27 and TRBJ2-1; D perhaps matches TRBD1 (6 bases). CDR1 is MNHEY and CDR2 is SMNVEV in the germline V gene (reference sequence). V lost 3 bases to trimming and J lost 7 bases, with 13 bases between them. This CDR3 comprises 14 residues. As DNA, the CDR3 is TGTGCCAGCAGTTTTAAGGGACAAGGGAATGAGCAGTTCTTC. It encodes CASSFKGQGNEQFF.

The CDR3 DNA reads as TGTGCCATCAGTGGGGGCGGGAACCGCAATGAGCAGTTCTTC. Residues: CAISGGGNRNEQFF. J is TRBJ2-1 and V is TRBV10-3; tentatively, D is TRBD2 (6 bases). This CDR3 has 14 residues. Deletions cut 4 bases from V and 6 bases from J, with 13 bases between. Germline V gene sequence: CDR1 ENHRY, CDR2 SYGVKD.

This clone was detected only a few times. The gene calls are TRBV2 and TRBJ2-5; D gene unclear. Germline V lookup: CDR1 SNHLY, CDR2 FYNNEI. V was trimmed by 8 bases and J by 1 base, leaving 8 bases between them. This CDR3 has 12 amino acids. As DNA, the CDR3 is TGTGCCAGCTTACTCGTCCAAGAGACCCAGTACTTC. Amino acids: CASLLVQETQYF.

The chain uses TRBV4-2 and TRBJ2-3; 8 positions agree with TRBD2. The ends lost 0 bases at V and 2 bases at J; junction bases unmatched: 7. Germline V gene data show CDR1 as LGHNA and CDR2 as YNFKEQ. The CDR3 contains 17 residues. The CDR3 nucleotides are TGTGCCAGCAGCCAAGAGAACACGGGGGGGCCCACAGATACGCAGTATTTT. Protein product: CASSQENTGGPTDTQYF.

This clone was seen a few times. V usage is TRBV7-9 and J usage is TRBJ2-1; no definite D call. Germline CDR1 reads SEHNR; CDR2 reads FQNEAQ (reference sequence). The CDR3 spans 13 residues. V gave up 6 bases and J gave up 16 bases, with 22 bases separating them. The CDR3 DNA reads as TGTGCCAGCAGTTACCGTCCGCCGGGCCTAAATTTCTTC. As protein: CASSYRPPGLNFF.

This chain connects TRBV2 to TRBJ2-3, with 7 bases matching TRBD2. Germline CDR1 reads SNHLY; CDR2 reads FYNNEI. Trimming removed 4 bases from V and 7 bases from J; junction bases left unmatched: 5. The CDR3 is 13 residues long. CDR3 sequence (DNA): TGTGCCAGCAGTGTTCCGGGAGGCCATACGCAGTATTTT. Its protein is CASSVPGGHTQYF.

The chain recombines TRBV2 with TRBJ1-5, with TRBD1 matching over 8 bases. The junction had 6 bases not matched to a gene; V was cut back by 3 bases and J by 5 bases. This CDR3 contains 15 residues. Germline CDR1 reads SNHLY; CDR2 reads FYNNEI. The DNA of the CDR3 is TGTGCCAGCAGTGAGTCCAGGGGGCGGCATCAGCCCCAGCATTTT. Translated, it gives CASSESRGRHQPQHF.

The chain is built from TRBV4-1 and TRBJ2-1, with 9 bases that match TRBD2. After removal of 4 bases from V and 4 bases from J, the junction contained 5 bases not matched to a gene. CDR1 MGHRA and CDR2 YSYEKL come from the germline V gene. CDR3 length: 15 residues. The CDR3 region is CASSLGLASYNEQFF. Written as DNA, the CDR3 is TGCGCCAGCAGCCTAGGACTAGCGAGTTACAATGAGCAGTTCTTC.

The rearrangement links TRBV7-9 to TRBJ1-1; the match to TRBD1 covers 8 bases. This CDR3 has 13 residues. Germline assignment: CDR1 SEHNR and CDR2 FQNEAQ (reference sequence). V was clipped by 1 base and J by 10 bases; unmatched bases: 5. The CDR3 loop reads CASSLGAGGAAFF. In nucleotides, the CDR3 is TGTGCCAGCAGCTTAGGTGCAGGGGGCGCAGCTTTCTTT.

This clone was observed a few times. The chain carries TRBV4-1 and TRBJ2-2; D is uncertain. The CDR3 length is 12 residues. The V end was cut by 4 bases, the J end by 7 bases, with 7 bases between. Looked up from germline, CDR1 is MGHRA and CDR2 is YSYEKL. DNA of the CDR3: TGCGCCAGCAGCCGACGAGACGGGGAGCTGTTTTTT. This codes for CASSRRDGELFF.

CDR3 DNA: TGTGCCAGCAGCTTAAGCCATGGCTACACCTTC. Amino acid sequence: CASSLSHGYTF. The J gene is TRBJ1-2, the V gene TRBV13; D is unclear. Trimming took off 2 bases at V and 6 bases at J, with 4 bases between the two ends. This CDR3 has 11 residues. The germline gives CDR1 PRHDT, CDR2 FYEKMQ (reference sequence). The full variable domain, in which reference TRBV13 and TRBJ1-2 provide the parts outside the CDR3, is AAGVIQSPRHLIKEKRETATLKCYPIPRHDTVYWYQQGPGQDPQFLISFYEKMQSDKGSIPDRFSAQQFSDYHSELNMSSLELGDSALYFCASSLSHGYTFGSGTRLTVV.

The rearrangement joins TRBV28 to TRBJ1-4; maybe TRBD1 (6 bases). V lost 1 base and J lost 5, with 11 bases in between. Germline V gene sequence: CDR1 MDHEN, CDR2 SYDVKM. The CDR3 spans 15 residues. CDR3 bases: TGTGCCAGCAGTTTATTGGGCAGGGGAAATGAAAAACTGTTTTTT. Translation: CASSLLGRGNEKLFF. The full variable domain, completed using reference TRBV28 and TRBJ1-4, is DVKVTQSSRYLVKRTGEKVFLECVQDMDHENMFWYRQDPGLGLRLIYFSYDVKMKEKGDIPEGYSVSREKKERFSLILESASTNQTSMYLCASSLLGRGNEKLFFGSGTQLSVL.

This chain joins TRBV19 and TRBJ1-2; TRBD1 matches 7 bases. CDR1 is LNHDA, CDR2 SQIVND, per germline (reference sequence). CDR3 length: 12 amino acids. The V and J ends lost 3 bases and 14 bases, in that order; junction bases with no gene match: 9. The CDR3 here is CASSILTGYRTF. DNA for the CDR3: TGTGCCAGTAGTATCCTGACAGGGTACAGGACCTTC.

The gene calls are TRBV28 and TRBJ2-1; D not resolved. Looked up from germline, CDR1 is MDHEN and CDR2 is SYDVKM. The CDR3 is 14 amino acids. Trimming took off 3 bases at V and 9 bases at J, with 15 bases between the two ends. CDR3 sequence (DNA): TGTGCCAGCAGTTTCAATTGGGGTAAACTTGAGCAGTTCTTC. Translated: CASSFNWGKLEQFF.

This sequence joins TRBV19 and TRBJ2-2; 8 bases fit TRBD1. V trimming: 4 bases; J trimming: 13 bases; junction bases outside the gene matches: 8. There are 13 residues in the CDR3. The germline V gene encodes CDR1 LNHDA and CDR2 SQIVND (reference sequence). CDR3 sequence: CASSTLGQGGLFF. The CDR3 nucleotides are TGTGCCAGTAGTACCCTAGGACAGGGAGGGCTGTTTTTT.

This sequence joins TRBV5-4 and TRBJ2-2; D is perhaps TRBD1 (6 bases). V was clipped by 4 bases and J by 7 bases, with 11 bases between them. CDR3 length equals 13 residues. The V gene's germline CDR1 is SGHNT and CDR2 YYREEE (reference sequence). CDR3 DNA: TGTGCCAGCAGCGTCACAGGGATCGGGGAGCTGTTTTTT. Its protein is CASSVTGIGELFF. Filled out from reference TRBV5-4 and TRBJ2-2, the complete variable domain reads ETGVTQSPTHLIKTRGQQVTLRCSSQSGHNTVSWYQQALGQGPQFIFQYYREEENGRGNFPPRFSGLQFPNYSSELNVNALELDDSALYLCASSVTGIGELFFGEGSRLTVL.

The rearrangement uses TRBV4-1 and TRBJ1-1; TRBD1 is a possible D gene (5 bases). The germline V gene has CDR1 MGHRA and CDR2 YSYEKL. This CDR3 comprises 14 residues. Trimming stripped 7 bases from V and 4 bases from J, with 16 bases between. The CDR3 loop reads CASTRGGRATEAFF. CDR3 DNA: TGCGCCAGCACCCGGGGTGGCAGGGCCACTGAAGCTTTCTTT.

V and J are TRBV19 and TRBJ2-1; 11 positions agree with TRBD2. The junction had 9 bases not matched to a gene; V was cut back by 5 bases and J by 9 bases. Per germline, CDR1 LNHDA and CDR2 SQIVND (reference sequence). The CDR3 consists of 15 residues. This CDR3 is CASSVTSGSVGEQFF. The DNA of the CDR3 is TGTGCCAGTAGTGTAACTAGCGGGAGTGTTGGTGAGCAGTTCTTC.

This clone was counted only a few times. The chain is built from TRBV7-2 and TRBJ2-6; possibly TRBD2 for D (5 bases). This CDR3 region has 19 residues. Per germline, CDR1 SGHTA and CDR2 FQGNSA. The V and J ends lost 6 bases and 0 bases respectively, with 21 bases between them. CDR3 nucleotides: TGTGCCAGCAGATCCCCTGGGAGCAGCCCAAACTCTGGGGCCAACGTCCTGACTTTC. Translation: CASRSPGSSPNSGANVLTF.

This chain joins TRBV4-2 and TRBJ2-1; 7 bases agree with TRBD1. The CDR3 spans 16 residues. The J segment lost 2 bases and the V segment lost 2 bases, leaving 6 bases of the junction unmatched. Germline V gene lookup returns CDR1 LGHNA and CDR2 YNFKEQ. The chain's CDR3 is CASSQRAGTAYNEQFF. The CDR3 coding sequence is TGTGCCAGCAGCCAACGTGCAGGGACAGCCTACAATGAGCAGTTCTTC.